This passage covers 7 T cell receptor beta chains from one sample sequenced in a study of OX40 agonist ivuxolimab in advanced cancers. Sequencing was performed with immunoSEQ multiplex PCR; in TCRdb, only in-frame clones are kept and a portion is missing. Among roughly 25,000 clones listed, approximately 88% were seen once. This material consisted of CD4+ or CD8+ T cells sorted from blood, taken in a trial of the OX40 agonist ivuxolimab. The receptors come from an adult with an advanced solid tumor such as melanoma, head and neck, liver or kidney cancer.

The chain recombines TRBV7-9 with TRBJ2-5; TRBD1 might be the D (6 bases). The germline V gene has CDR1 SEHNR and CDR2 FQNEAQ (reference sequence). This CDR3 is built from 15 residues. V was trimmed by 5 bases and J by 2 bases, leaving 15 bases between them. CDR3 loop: CASSPQGTKQETQYF. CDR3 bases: TGTGCCAGCAGCCCTCAAGGGACAAAGCAAGAGACCCAGTACTTC.

CDR3 DNA sequence: TGTGCCAGCAGTTTTTTTCCGTTGGGATCACCCCTCCACTTT. It yields the protein CASSFFPLGSPLHF. The chain recombines TRBV27 with TRBJ1-6, with D hard to call. V was clipped by 3 bases and J by 10 bases, with 13 bases between them. The CDR3 extends over 14 amino acids. Germline CDR1 is MNHEY and CDR2 is SMNVEV (reference sequence).

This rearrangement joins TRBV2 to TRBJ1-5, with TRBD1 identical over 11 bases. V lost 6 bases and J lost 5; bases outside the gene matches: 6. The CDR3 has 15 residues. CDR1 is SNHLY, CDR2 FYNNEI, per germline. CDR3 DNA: TGTGCCAGCAGGGGGACAGGGGGAATTGATCAGCCCCAGCATTTT. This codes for CASRGTGGIDQPQHF.

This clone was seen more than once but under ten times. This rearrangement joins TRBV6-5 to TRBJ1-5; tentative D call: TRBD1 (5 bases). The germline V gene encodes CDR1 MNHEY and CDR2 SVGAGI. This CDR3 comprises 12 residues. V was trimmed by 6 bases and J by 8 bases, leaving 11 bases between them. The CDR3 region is CASSGGGKPQHF. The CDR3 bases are TGTGCCAGCAGCGGCGGGGGGAAGCCCCAGCATTTT.

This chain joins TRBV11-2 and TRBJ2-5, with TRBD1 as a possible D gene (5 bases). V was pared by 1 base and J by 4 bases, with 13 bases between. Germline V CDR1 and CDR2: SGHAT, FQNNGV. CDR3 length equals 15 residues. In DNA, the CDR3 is TGTGCCAGCAGCTTAGGCCCAGGGAAGGGAGAGACCCAGTACTTC. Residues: CASSLGPGKGETQYF.

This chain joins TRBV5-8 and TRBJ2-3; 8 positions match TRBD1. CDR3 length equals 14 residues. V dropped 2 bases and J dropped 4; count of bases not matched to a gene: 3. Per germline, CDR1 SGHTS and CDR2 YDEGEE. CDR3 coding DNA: TGTGCCAGCAGCTTTGACAGGGGCGCAGATACGCAGTATTTT. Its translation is CASSFDRGADTQYF.

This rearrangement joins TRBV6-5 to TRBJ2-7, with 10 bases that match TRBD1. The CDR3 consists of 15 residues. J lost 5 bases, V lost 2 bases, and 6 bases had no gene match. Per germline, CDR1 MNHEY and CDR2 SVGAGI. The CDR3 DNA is TGTGCCAGCAGTTACCTACCGGGACAGGGGAACGAGCAGTACTTC. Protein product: CASSYLPGQGNEQYF.